This T cell receptor beta chain was recovered during a study of T cell responses to AZD1222 COVID-19 vaccine. Generated by immunoSEQ multiplex PCR, the TCRdb table keeps only in-frame clones and is missing some. The data show 180,000 or so clones, with 88% seen just once and 20% to 30% held by the top ten. Overall study results and limits: In all cases, repertoires were sampled only after the peak T cell response.

A remark on this clone: Antigen specificity is unknown.

The CDR3 is 16 amino acids. The chain has TRBV21-1 and TRBJ2-1; no DNA check was done on the table's D call, TRBD2. TRBV21-1 is a pseudogene segment. This material consisted of peripheral blood, taken 28 days after the second AZD1222 dose. This receptor was identified in an adult who received the AZD1222 COVID-19 vaccine. In DNA form, the CDR3 reads TGTGCCAGCAGCCAAAGGCCTAGCGGGAGGAACAATGAGCAGTTCTTC. It yields the protein CASSQRPSGRNNEQFF.